The clone carrying this T cell receptor beta chain was observed many times. Its antigen is not identified. This sample was taken from a study of molecular identifiers for immune sequencing clone quantification. Findings and limits, study-wide: Clonotypes surpassing 20 RNA copies contained over 99% of effector molecules, versus under 1% in naive cells.

This CDR3 region has 13 residues. V dropped 2 bases and J dropped 3; count of bases not matched to a gene: 0. Germline V gives CDR1 MGHRA, CDR2 YSYEKL. TCRdb reprocessed the PCR reads with MiXCR, giving one entry per CDR3 protein. The table shows hundreds of thousands of distinct CDR3 sequences, with nearly 20% occurring only once. When naive CD8 T cells were sorted, they were gated as CD8+CD4-CCR7+CD45RA+. The sample was naive CD8+ T cells from blood, with Jurkat cell RNA spiked in. Subset here: FACS-sorted CD8+CD4-CCR7+CD45RA+ naive T cells. The chain uses TRBV4-1 and TRBJ2-7; TRBD1 matches at 8 bases. The receptor comes from a human donor in good health. Some libraries in this study had Jurkat cell RNA spiked in. CDR3 sequence: CASSQTGGYEQYF. As DNA, the CDR3 is TGCGCCAGCAGCCAAACAGGGGGCTACGAGCAGTACTTC.